Below, 20 T cell receptor beta chains from the same sample are listed, as sequenced in a study of molecular identifiers for immune sequencing clone quantification. TCRdb re-called the PCR reads with MiXCR, one entry per CDR3 protein. Of approximately 670,000 distinct CDR3 sequences in the sample, about 20% were seen once. Sequencing was performed on naive CD8+ T cells from blood, with Jurkat cell RNA spiked in. Subset in this sample: FACS-sorted CD8+CD4-CCR7+CD45RA+ naive T cells. The receptors stem from a human donor in good health. Some libraries in this study had Jurkat cell RNA spiked in.

In its sample, this clonotype was seen many times. CDR3 protein: CASSQEGAEQYF. In DNA form, the CDR3 reads TGTGCCAGCAGCCAAGAAGGGGCCGAGCAGTACTTC. The rearrangement joins TRBV3-1 to TRBJ2-7; D perhaps matches TRBD1 (5 bases). Germline CDR1 LGHDT, CDR2 YNNKEL (reference sequence). V dropped 0 bases and J dropped 6 bases, with 6 bases sitting between them. The CDR3 extends over 12 amino acids.

The chain links TRBV6-2 or TRBV6-3 to TRBJ2-1; 7 bases align to TRBD1. CDR1 is MNHEY and CDR2 is SVGEGT in the germline V gene. The CDR3 is 15 residues long. Trimming at V came to 7 bases and at J to 4 bases, leaving 10 bases not matched to a gene. CDR3 sequence reads: CASIDLPGQYNEQFF. CDR3 DNA sequence: TGTGCCAGCATCGACCTACCGGGACAGTACAATGAGCAGTTCTTC.

This clonotype showed up many times. V and J are TRBV2 and TRBJ1-1, with 10 positions matching TRBD1. This CDR3 has 14 residues. V was clipped by 4 bases and J by 11 bases; unmatched bases: 10. Looked up from germline, CDR1 is SNHLY and CDR2 is FYNNEI. CDR3 in DNA: TGTGCCAGCAGTGGGAAGGGACAGGGGATTATGGCTTTCTTT. Its protein product is CASSGKGQGIMAFF. Full variable domain (remainder filled in from reference TRBV2 and TRBJ1-1): EPEVTQTPSHQVTQMGQEVILRCVPISNHLYFYWYRQILGQKVEFLVSFYNNEISEKSEIFDDQFSVERPDGSNFTLKIRSTKLEDSAMYFCASSGKGQGIMAFFGQGTRLTVV.

V gene TRBV2 combines with J gene TRBJ1-1; TRBD1 matches 11 bases. The CDR3 is 14 residues long. V shed 11 bases, J shed 5 bases, and the junction held 10 bases outside the gene matches. Germline assignment: CDR1 SNHLY and CDR2 FYNNEI. In DNA, the CDR3 is TGTGCCGGTGGCCCCGGACAGGGGGCTACTGAAGCTTTCTTT. It is translated as CAGGPGQGATEAFF.

This clonotype showed up just a few times. The genes are TRBV18 and TRBJ1-3; 10 bases align to TRBD1. V shed 2 bases and J 3 bases; nucleotides not matched to a gene: 10. The CDR3 is made up of 18 amino acids. CDR1 and CDR2 from the germline V gene are KGHSH and LQKENI. CDR3 protein: CASSPDPGQGTFGNTIYF. In nucleotides, the CDR3 is TGTGCCAGCTCACCAGATCCGGGACAGGGGACATTTGGAAACACCATATATTTT.

As concerns this clonotype: A much larger clone is a single base away; this may be a read error. No conserved phenylalanine or tryptophan is present at the end of the CDR3, so a read error is the likely explanation. CDR3 nucleotides: TGCAGTGCTAGAGGAAGCGGGAGGGAGCAGTACCTC. Its protein product is CSARGSGREQYL. V is TRBV20-1 and J is TRBJ2-7, with TRBD2 matching over 9 bases. J gave up 7 bases and V 1 base, and 2 bases lay outside the gene matches. The germline V gene encodes CDR1 DFQATT and CDR2 SNEGSKA (reference sequence). The length of the CDR3 is 12 residues.

This clonotype was seen many times. The gene calls are TRBV5-4 and TRBJ2-5; TRBD2 aligns across 9 bases. The CDR3 spans 15 residues. CDR1 is SGHNT, CDR2 YYREEE, per germline (reference sequence). V gave up 4 bases and J gave up 4 bases; unmatched junction bases: 8. CDR3 nucleotide sequence: TGTGCCAGCAGCCCTTGGGGGACTAGCACAGAGACCCAGTACTTC. Protein: CASSPWGTSTETQYF.

This clonotype was observed a few times. The V and J genes are TRBV18 and TRBJ1-2; no definite D call. Germline CDR1 reads KGHSH; CDR2 reads LQKENI. The CDR3 sequence is 14 residues long. V was cut by 2 bases and J by 6 bases, with 13 bases left in between. The CDR3 DNA reads TGTGCCAGCTCACCAAGGACGGACTTGGATGGCTACACCTTC. As protein: CASSPRTDLDGYTF.

At least ten counts were recorded for this clonotype. The rearrangement joins TRBV7-9 to TRBJ1-5, with no clear D. Trimming took 7 bases from V and 2 from J, leaving 9 bases between them. The CDR3 contains 13 residues. The germline gives CDR1 SEHNR, CDR2 FQNEAQ (reference sequence). The CDR3 loop reads CASTRGGNQPQHF. CDR3 DNA: TGTGCCAGCACCCGTGGGGGCAATCAGCCCCAGCATTTT.

In its sample, this clonotype was seen many times. The rearrangement uses TRBV4-1 and TRBJ1-1; D remains unclear. Trimming stripped 4 bases from V and 6 bases from J, with 15 bases between. Germline assignment: CDR1 MGHRA and CDR2 YSYEKL. The CDR3 runs 14 residues. CDR3 region: CASSPRDTKSEAFF. As DNA, the CDR3 is TGCGCCAGCAGCCCGCGAGACACCAAATCTGAAGCTTTCTTT.

About this clonotype itself: A read error may explain this, as a much larger clone is one base away. The chain recombines TRBV14 with TRBJ1-2; a weak D match, TRBD1 (6 bases). The CDR3 spans 15 residues. Trimming took off 1 base at V and 4 bases at J, with 13 bases between the two ends. Germline assignment: CDR1 SGHDN and CDR2 FVKESK. CDR3 amino acids: CASSQGGGLVYGYTF. The CDR3 coding sequence is TGTGCCAGCAGCCAAGGCGGGGGGCTTGTCTATGGCTACACCTTC.

This clonotype was recorded at least ten times. This chain connects TRBV12-3 or TRBV12-4 to TRBJ1-5; D not resolved. The CDR3 contains 15 residues. The V and J ends lost 3 bases and 7 bases respectively, with 16 bases between them. The chain's CDR3 is CASSFWPPMGQPQHF. The DNA of the CDR3 is TGTGCCAGCAGTTTTTGGCCCCCAATGGGGCAGCCCCAGCATTTT.

Note on this clonotype: A much larger clone sits a single nucleotide away, making a read error possible. V is TRBV28 and J is TRBJ1-4; the match to TRBD1 covers 7 bases. This CDR3 contains 14 residues. Germline CDR1 MDHEN, CDR2 SYDVKM. The CDR3 loop reads CASSLQGVYEKPFF. The CDR3, as DNA: TGTGCCAGCAGTTTGCAGGGGGTCTATGAAAAACCGTTTTTT.

The gene calls are TRBV12-3 or TRBV12-4 and TRBJ1-6, with a tentative D call TRBD1 (6 bases). The CDR3 contains 14 residues. With 1 base removed from V and 6 bases from J, the gap between germline ends came to 7 bases. CDR3 DNA: TGTGCCAGCAGTTTAGGGACAGTTAATTCACCCCTCCACTTT. Residues: CASSLGTVNSPLHF.

Many counts were recorded for this clonotype. The genes are TRBV20-1 and TRBJ1-1; D not resolved. Deletions cut 0 bases from V and 1 base from J, with 12 bases between. The CDR3 is 15 amino acids. The V gene's germline CDR1 is DFQATT and CDR2 SNEGSKA (reference sequence). The CDR3 loop is CSAREIGRRNTEAFF. CDR3 nucleotide sequence: TGCAGTGCTAGAGAGATAGGGCGGCGGAACACTGAAGCTTTCTTT.

This clonotype was counted many times. V usage is TRBV4-1 and J usage is TRBJ1-1, with D possibly being TRBD1 (6 bases). The CDR3 length is 17 residues. Trimming took 1 base from V and 7 from J, leaving 22 bases between them. CDR1 is MGHRA and CDR2 is YSYEKL in the germline V gene. The CDR3 sequence: CASSQGLNLGGRNEAFF. The CDR3 region has the DNA TGCGCCAGCAGCCAAGGGCTTAATCTGGGGGGCCGGAATGAAGCTTTCTTT.

This clonotype came up a few times. The V and J genes are TRBV12-3 or TRBV12-4 and TRBJ2-7; the D gene is possibly TRBD2 (5 bases). The V and J ends lost 8 bases and 3 bases respectively, with 17 bases between them. The CDR3 sequence is 14 residues long. The DNA of the CDR3 is TGTGCCAGCTCCACTACCGGGATCCACTACGAGCAGTACTTC. It is translated as CASSTTGIHYEQYF.

A few counts support this clonotype. The chain links TRBV21-1 to TRBJ2-2; TRBD1 was called by the table and not checked on the DNA. TRBV21-1 is deemed a pseudogene. The CDR3 totals 14 residues. CDR3 residues: CAGSDGQGSGELFF. CDR3 DNA: TGTGCCGGCAGTGACGGACAGGGTTCCGGGGAGCTGTTTTTT.

This clonotype was seen at least ten times. This sequence joins TRBV4-1 and TRBJ2-2; D may correspond to TRBD1 or TRBD2 (6 bases each). The CDR3 totals 16 residues. Trimming took off 4 bases at V and 2 bases at J, with 14 bases between the two ends. The germline V gene has CDR1 MGHRA and CDR2 YSYEKL. CDR3 DNA sequence: TGCGCCAGCAGCCCCCAGGTGGGGGGCAACACCGGGGAGCTGTTTTTT. The encoded protein is CASSPQVGGNTGELFF.

This sequence joins TRBV7-9 and TRBJ1-2, with D maybe TRBD1 (5 bases). The CDR3 sequence is 21 residues long. V was pared by 5 bases and J by 5 bases, with 36 bases between. Germline lookup yields CDR1 SEHNR and CDR2 FQNEAQ (reference sequence). DNA for the CDR3: TGTGCCAGCAGCCCGAATTTCGGGGAGGGGCAGGGCGCCGGAGGATGGTATGGCTACACCTTC. Translation: CASSPNFGEGQGAGGWYGYTF.